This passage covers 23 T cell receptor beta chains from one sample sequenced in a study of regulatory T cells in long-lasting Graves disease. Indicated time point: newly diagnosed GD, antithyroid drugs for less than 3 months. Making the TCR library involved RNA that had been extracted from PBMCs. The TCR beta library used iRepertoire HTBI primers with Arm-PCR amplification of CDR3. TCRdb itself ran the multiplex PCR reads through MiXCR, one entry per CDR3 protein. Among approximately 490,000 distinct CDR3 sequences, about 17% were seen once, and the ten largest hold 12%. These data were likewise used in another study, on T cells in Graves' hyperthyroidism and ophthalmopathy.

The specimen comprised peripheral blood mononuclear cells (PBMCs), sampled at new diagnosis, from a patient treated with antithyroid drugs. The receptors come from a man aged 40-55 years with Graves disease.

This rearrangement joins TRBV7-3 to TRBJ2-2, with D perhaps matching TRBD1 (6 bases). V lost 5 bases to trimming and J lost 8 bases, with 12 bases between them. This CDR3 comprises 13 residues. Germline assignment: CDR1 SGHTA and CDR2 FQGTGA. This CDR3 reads CASSPQGLGELFF. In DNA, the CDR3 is TGTGCCAGCAGCCCCCAGGGGTTGGGGGAGCTGTTTTTT.

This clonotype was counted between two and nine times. CDR3 coding DNA: TGTGCCAGCAGGTCGATAGACTCCTACGAGCAGTACTTC. It translates to CASRSIDSYEQYF. The V call is TRBV11-2, the J call TRBJ2-7; D is undetermined. The germline gives CDR1 SGHAT, CDR2 FQNNGV. With 6 bases removed from V and 0 bases from J, the gap between germline ends came to 9 bases. This CDR3 contains 13 residues. The complete variable domain, with remaining parts taken from reference TRBV11-2 and TRBJ2-7, reads EAGVAQSPRYKIIEKRQSVAFWCNPISGHATLYWYQQILGQGPKLLIQFQNNGVVDDSQLPKDRFSAERLKGVDSTLKIQPAKLEDSAVYLCASRSIDSYEQYFGPGTRLTVT.

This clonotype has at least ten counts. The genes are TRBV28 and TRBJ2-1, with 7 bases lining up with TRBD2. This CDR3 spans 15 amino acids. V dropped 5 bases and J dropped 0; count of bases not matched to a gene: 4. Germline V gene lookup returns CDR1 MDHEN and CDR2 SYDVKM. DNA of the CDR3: TGTGCCAGCAGTCCGAGCGGGGCCTCCTACAATGAGCAGTTCTTC. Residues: CASSPSGASYNEQFF.

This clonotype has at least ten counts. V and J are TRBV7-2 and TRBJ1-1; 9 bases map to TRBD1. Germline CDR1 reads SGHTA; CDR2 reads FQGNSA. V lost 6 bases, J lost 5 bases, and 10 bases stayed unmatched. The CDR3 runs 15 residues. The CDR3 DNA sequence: TGTGCCAGCAGACCGCGACAGGGGGTACGAACTGAAGCTTTCTTT. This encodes CASRPRQGVRTEAFF.

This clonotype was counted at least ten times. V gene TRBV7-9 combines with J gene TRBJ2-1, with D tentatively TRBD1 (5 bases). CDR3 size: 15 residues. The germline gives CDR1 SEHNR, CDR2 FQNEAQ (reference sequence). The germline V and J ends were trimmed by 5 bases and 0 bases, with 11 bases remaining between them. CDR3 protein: CASSGTRGSYNEQFF. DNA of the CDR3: TGTGCCAGCAGCGGAACAAGGGGCTCCTACAATGAGCAGTTCTTC. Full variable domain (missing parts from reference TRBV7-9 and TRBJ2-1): DTGVSQNPRHKITKRGQNVTFRCDPISEHNRLYWYRQTLGQGPEFLTYFQNEAQLEKSRLLSDRFSAERPKGSFSTLEIQRTEQGDSAMYLCASSGTRGSYNEQFFGPGTRLTVL.

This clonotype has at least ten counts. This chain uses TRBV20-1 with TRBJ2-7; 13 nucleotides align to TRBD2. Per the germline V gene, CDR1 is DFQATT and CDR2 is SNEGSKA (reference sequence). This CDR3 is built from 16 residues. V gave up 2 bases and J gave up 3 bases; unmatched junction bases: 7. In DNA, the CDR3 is TGCAGTGCTAGATCCCGGACTAGCGGGAGAAACTACGAGCAGTACTTC. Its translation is CSARSRTSGRNYEQYF.

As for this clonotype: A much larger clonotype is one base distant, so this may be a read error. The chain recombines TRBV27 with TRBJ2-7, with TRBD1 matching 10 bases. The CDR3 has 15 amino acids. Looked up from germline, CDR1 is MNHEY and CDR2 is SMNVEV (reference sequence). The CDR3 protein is CASSNPGTGEYEQHF. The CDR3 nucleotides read TGTGCCAGCAGTAACCCAGGGACAGGGGAGTACGAGCAGCACTTC.

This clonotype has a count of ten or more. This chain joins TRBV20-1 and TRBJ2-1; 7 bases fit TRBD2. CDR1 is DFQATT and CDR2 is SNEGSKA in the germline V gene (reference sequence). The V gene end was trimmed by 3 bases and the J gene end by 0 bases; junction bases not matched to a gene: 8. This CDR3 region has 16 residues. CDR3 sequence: CSASDLAESSYNEQFF. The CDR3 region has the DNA TGCAGTGCTAGTGATCTAGCGGAGAGCTCCTACAATGAGCAGTTCTTC.

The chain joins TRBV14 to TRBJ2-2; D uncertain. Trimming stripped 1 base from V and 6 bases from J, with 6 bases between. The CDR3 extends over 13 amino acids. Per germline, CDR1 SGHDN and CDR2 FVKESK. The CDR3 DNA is TGTGCCAGCAGCCAAGTCAGGCCCGGGGAGCTGTTTTTT. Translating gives CASSQVRPGELFF.

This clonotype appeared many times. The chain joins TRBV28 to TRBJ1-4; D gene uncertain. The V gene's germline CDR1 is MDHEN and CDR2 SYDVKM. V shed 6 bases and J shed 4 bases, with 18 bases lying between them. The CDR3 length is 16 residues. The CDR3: CASSLNRQVINEKLFF. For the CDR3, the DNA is TGTGCCAGCAGCCTCAATCGCCAGGTGATTAATGAAAAACTGTTTTTT.

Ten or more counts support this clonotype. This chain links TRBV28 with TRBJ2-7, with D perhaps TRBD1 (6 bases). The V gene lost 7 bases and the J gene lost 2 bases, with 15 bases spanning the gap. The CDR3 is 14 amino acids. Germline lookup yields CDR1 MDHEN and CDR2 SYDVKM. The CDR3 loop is CASNTPDRAYEQYF. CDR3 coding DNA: TGTGCCAGCAATACACCGGACAGAGCCTACGAGCAGTACTTC. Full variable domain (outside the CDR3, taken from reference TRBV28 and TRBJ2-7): DVKVTQSSRYLVKRTGEKVFLECVQDMDHENMFWYRQDPGLGLRLIYFSYDVKMKEKGDIPEGYSVSREKKERFSLILESASTNQTSMYLCASNTPDRAYEQYFGPGTRLTVT.

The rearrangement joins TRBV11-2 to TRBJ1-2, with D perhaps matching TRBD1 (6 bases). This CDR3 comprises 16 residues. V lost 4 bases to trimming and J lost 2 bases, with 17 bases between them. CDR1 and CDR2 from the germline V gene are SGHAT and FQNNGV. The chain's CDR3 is CASSSHGGGLNYGYTF. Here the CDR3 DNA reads TGTGCCAGCAGCTCACATGGGGGGGGCTTAAACTATGGCTACACCTTC.

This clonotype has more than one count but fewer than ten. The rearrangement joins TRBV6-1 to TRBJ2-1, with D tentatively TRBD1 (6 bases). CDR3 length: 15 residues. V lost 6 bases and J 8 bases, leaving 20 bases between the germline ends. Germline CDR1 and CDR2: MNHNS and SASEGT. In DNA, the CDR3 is TGTGCCAGCAGCCATCCAGGGGACGGCTTAGATGAGCAGTTCTTC. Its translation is CASSHPGDGLDEQFF.

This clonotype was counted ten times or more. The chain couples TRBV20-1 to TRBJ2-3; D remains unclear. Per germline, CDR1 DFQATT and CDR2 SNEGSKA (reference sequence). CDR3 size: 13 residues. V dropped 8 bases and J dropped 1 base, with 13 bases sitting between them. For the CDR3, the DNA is TGCAGTCGCCGAAGAGGTGGCACAGATACGCAGTATTTT. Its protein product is CSRRRGGTDTQYF.

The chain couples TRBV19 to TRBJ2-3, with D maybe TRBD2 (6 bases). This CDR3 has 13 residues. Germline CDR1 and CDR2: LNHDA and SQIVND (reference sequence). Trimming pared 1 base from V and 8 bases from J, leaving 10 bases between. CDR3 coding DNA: TGTGCCAGTAGTATAGTAGCGGCAGGTACGCAGTATTTT. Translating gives CASSIVAAGTQYF.

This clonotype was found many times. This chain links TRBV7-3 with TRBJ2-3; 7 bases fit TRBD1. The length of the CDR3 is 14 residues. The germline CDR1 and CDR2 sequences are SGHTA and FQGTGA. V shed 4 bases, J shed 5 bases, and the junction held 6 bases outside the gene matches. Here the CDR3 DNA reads TGTGCCAGCAGCTCGACAGGGTTCGGAGATACGCAGTATTTT. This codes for CASSSTGFGDTQYF.

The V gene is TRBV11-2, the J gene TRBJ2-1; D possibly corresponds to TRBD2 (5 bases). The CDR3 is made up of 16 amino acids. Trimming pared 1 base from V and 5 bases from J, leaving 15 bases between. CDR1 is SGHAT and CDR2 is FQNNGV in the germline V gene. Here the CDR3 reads CASSLVRGRADNEQFF. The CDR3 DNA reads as TGTGCCAGCAGCTTAGTTCGGGGAAGGGCCGACAATGAGCAGTTCTTC.

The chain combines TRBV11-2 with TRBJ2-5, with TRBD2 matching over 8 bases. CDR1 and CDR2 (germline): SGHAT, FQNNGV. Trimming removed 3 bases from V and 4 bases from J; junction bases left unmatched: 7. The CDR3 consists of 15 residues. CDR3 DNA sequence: TGTGCCAGCAGCTTTAGAGCGGGAGTTCGAGAGACCCAGTACTTC. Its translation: CASSFRAGVRETQYF. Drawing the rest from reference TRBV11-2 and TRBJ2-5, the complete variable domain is EAGVAQSPRYKIIEKRQSVAFWCNPISGHATLYWYQQILGQGPKLLIQFQNNGVVDDSQLPKDRFSAERLKGVDSTLKIQPAKLEDSAVYLCASSFRAGVRETQYFGPGTRLLVL.

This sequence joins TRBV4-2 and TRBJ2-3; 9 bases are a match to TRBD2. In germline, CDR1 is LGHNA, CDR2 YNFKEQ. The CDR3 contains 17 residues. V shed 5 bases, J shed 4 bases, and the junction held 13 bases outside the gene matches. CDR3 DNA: TGTGCCAGCAGCACCCCCACGGCGGGACTAGCCGCAGATACGCAGTATTTT. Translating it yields CASSTPTAGLAADTQYF.

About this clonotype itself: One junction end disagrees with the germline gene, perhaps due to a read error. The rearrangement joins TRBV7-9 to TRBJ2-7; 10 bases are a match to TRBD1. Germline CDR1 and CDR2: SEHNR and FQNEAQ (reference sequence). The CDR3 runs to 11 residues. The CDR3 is CASSSRQGAWF. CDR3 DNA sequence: TGTGCCAGCAGCTCTCGACAGGGGGCTTGGTTC.

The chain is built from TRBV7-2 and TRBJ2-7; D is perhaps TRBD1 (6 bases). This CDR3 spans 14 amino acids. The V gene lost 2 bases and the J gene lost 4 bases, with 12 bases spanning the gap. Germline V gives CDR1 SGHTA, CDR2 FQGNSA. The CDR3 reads CASSLTGQPYEQYF. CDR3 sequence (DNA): TGTGCCAGCAGCTTAACAGGGCAGCCATACGAGCAGTACTTC.

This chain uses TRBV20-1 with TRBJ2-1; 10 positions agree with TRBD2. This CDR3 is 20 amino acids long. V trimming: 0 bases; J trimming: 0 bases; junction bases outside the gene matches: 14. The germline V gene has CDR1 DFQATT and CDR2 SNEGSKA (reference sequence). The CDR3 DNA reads TGCAGTGCTAGAGATGGGGCGGGGAGCGGGAGGGCCAGCTCCTACAATGAGCAGTTCTTC. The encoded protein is CSARDGAGSGRASSYNEQFF.

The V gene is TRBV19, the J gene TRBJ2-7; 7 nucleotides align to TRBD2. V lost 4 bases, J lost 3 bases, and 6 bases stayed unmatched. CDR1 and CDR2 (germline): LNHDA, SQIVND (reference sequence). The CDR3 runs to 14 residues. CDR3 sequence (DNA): TGTGCCAGTAGTAGAGTGAGCGGGGTCTACGAGCAGTACTTC. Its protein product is CASSRVSGVYEQYF. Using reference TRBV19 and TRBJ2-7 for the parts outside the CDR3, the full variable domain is DGGITQSPKYLFRKEGQNVTLSCEQNLNHDAMYWYRQDPGQGLRLIYYSQIVNDFQKGDIAEGYSVSREKKESFPLTVTSAQKNPTAFYLCASSRVSGVYEQYFGPGTRLTVT.